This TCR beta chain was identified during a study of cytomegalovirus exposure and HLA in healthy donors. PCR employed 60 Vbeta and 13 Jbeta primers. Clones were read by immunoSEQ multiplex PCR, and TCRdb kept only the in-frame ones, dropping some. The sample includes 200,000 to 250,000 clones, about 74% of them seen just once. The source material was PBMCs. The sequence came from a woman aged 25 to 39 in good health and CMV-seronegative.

As DNA, the CDR3 is TGTGCCAGCAGCCTTGGACTAGCGGGACCCACAGATACGCAGTATTTT. Its translation is CASSLGLAGPTDTQYF. J is TRBJ2-3 and V is TRBV7-6; 12 bases line up with TRBD2. Looked up from germline, CDR1 is SGHVS and CDR2 is FNYEAQ. The CDR3 is 16 amino acids. The V and J ends lost 5 bases and 2 bases, in that order; junction bases with no gene match: 5.